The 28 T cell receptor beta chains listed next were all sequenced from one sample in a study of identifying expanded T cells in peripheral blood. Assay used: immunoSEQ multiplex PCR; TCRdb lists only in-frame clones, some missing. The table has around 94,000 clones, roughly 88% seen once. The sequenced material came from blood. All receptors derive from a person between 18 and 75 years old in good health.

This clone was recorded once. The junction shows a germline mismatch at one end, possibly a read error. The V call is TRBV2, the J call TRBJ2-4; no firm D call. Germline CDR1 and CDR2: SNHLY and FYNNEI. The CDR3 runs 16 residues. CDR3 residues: CTSSEVGNIAKNIQYF. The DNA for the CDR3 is TGTACCAGCAGTGAAGTGGGGAATATAGCCAAAAACATTCAGTACTTC.

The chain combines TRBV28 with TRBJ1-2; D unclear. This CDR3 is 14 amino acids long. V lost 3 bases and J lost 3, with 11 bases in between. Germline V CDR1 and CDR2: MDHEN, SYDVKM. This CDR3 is CASSLAEVYYGYTF. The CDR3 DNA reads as TGTGCCAGCAGTTTGGCAGAGGTGTACTATGGCTACACCTTC.

This CDR3 reads CAWSVRLEAFF. CDR3 nucleotide sequence: TGTGCCTGGAGTGTACGGTTAGAAGCTTTCTTT. The chain couples TRBV30 to TRBJ1-1; D not resolved. The germline gives CDR1 GTSNPN, CDR2 SVGIG (reference sequence). The CDR3 is made up of 11 amino acids. V lost 0 bases to trimming and J lost 8 bases, with 7 bases between them.

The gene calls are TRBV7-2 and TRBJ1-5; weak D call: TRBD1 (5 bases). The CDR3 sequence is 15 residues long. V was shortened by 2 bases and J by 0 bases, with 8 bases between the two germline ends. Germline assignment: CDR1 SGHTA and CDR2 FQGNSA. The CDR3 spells CASSLWGNSNQPQHF. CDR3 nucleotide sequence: TGTGCCAGCAGCTTATGGGGGAATAGCAATCAGCCCCAGCATTTT.

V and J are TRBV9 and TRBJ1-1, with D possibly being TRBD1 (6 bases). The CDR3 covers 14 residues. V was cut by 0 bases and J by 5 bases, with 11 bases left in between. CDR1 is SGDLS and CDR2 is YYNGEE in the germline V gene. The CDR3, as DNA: TGTGCCAGCAGCGTAGGTAGGGGGACAACTGAAGCTTTCTTT. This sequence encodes CASSVGRGTTEAFF.

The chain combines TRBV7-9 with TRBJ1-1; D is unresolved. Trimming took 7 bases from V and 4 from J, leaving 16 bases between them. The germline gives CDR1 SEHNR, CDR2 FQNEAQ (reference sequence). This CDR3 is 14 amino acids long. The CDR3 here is CASTPSAGFTEAFF. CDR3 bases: TGTGCCAGCACCCCCAGTGCAGGATTCACTGAAGCTTTCTTT.

CDR3 in DNA: TGTGCCAGCAGCCCCCAGGGATCGAATCAGCCCCAGCATTTT. Encoded protein: CASSPQGSNQPQHF. The chain joins TRBV6-5 to TRBJ1-5, with D tentatively TRBD1 (5 bases). With 6 bases removed from V and 4 bases from J, the gap between germline ends came to 13 bases. Looked up from germline, CDR1 is MNHEY and CDR2 is SVGAGI. This CDR3 has 14 amino acids.

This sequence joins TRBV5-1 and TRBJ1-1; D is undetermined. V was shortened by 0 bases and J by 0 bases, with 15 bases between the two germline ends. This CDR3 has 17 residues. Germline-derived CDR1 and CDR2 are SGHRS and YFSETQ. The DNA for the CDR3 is TGCGCCAGCAGCTTGGGGGCGGTTGAGAGATTGAACACTGAAGCTTTCTTT. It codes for CASSLGAVERLNTEAFF.

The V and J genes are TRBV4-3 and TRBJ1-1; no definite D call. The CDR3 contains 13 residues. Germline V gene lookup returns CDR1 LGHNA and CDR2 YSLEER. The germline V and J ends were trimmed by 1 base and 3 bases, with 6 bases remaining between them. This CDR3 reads CASSQVGDTEAFF. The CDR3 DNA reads TGCGCCAGCAGCCAAGTTGGGGACACTGAAGCTTTCTTT.

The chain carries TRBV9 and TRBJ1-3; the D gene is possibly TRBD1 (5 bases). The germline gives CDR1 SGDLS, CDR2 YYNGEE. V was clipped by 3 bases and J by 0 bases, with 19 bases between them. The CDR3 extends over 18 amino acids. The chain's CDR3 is CASSATQEGSYSGNTIYF. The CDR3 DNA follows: TGTGCCAGCAGCGCGACCCAAGAGGGGTCCTACTCTGGAAACACCATATATTTT.

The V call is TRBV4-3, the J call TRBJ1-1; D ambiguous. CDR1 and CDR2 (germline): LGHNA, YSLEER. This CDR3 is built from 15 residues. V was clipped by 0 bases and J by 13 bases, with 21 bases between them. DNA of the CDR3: TGCGCCAGCAGCCAAGATTTGGGAGGACCACCGGAGGGTTTCTTT. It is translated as CASSQDLGGPPEGFF.

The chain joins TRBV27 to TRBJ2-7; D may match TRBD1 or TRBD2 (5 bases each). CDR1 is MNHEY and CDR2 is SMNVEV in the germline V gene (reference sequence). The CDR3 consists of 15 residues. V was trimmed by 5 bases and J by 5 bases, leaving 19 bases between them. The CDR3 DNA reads TGTGCCAGCAGTCTTCTAGGGGAGCTAATCCACGAGCAGTACTTC. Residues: CASSLLGELIHEQYF.

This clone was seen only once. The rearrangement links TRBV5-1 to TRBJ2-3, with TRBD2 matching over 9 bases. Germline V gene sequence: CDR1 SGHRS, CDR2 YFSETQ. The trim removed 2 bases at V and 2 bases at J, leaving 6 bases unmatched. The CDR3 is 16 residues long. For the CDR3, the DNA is TGCGCCAGCAGCTTCAGGCTAGCGGGACCCACAGATACGCAGTATTTT. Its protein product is CASSFRLAGPTDTQYF.

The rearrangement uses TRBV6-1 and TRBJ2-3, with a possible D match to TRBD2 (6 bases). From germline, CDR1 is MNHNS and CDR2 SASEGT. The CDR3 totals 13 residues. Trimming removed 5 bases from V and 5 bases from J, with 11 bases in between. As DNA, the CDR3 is TGTGCCAGCAGTCTCCGACTAGGAGATACGCAGTATTTT. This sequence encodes CASSLRLGDTQYF.

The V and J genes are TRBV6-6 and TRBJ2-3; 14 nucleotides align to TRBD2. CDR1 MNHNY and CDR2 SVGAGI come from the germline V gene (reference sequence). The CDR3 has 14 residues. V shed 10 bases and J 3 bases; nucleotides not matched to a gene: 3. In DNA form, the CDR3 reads TGTGCCACCAGACTAGCGGGGGGGACAGATACGCAGTATTTT. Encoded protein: CATRLAGGTDTQYF.

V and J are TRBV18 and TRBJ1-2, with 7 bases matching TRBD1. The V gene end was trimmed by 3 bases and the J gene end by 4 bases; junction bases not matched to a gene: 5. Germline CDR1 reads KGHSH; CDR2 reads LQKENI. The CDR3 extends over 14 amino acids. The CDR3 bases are TGTGCCAGCTCACCCGACAGGGCAGGCTATGGCTACACCTTC. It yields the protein CASSPDRAGYGYTF.

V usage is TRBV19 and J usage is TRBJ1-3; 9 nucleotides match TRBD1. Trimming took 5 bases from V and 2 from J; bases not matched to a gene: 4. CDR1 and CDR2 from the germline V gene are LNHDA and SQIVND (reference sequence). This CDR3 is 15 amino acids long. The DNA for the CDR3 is TGTGCCAGTAGTCGACAGGGGGTGACTGGAAACACCATATATTTT. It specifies CASSRQGVTGNTIYF.

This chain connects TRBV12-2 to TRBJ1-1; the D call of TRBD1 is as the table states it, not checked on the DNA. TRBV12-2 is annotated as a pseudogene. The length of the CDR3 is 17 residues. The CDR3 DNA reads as TGTGCAAGTCGCCCGGATCGGACAGGGAGGAAGCACACTGAAGCTTTCTTT. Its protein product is CASRPDRTGRKHTEAFF.

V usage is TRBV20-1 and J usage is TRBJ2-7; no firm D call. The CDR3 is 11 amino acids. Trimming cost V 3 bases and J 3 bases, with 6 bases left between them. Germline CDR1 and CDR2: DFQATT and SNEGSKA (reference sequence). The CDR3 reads CSASALYEQYF. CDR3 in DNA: TGCAGTGCTAGTGCACTCTACGAGCAGTACTTC.

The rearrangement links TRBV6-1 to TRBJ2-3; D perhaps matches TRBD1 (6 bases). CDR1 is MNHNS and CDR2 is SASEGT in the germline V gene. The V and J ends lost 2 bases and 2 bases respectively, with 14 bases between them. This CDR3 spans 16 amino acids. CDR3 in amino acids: CASSERGHQSTDTQYF. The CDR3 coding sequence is TGTGCCAGCAGTGAAAGGGGACACCAATCCACAGATACGCAGTATTTT.

In DNA form, the CDR3 reads TGTGCCTGGGCCAGGGGGTACGGCTACACCTTC. Amino acid sequence: CAWARGYGYTF. The V call is TRBV30, the J call TRBJ1-2; 7 positions agree with TRBD1. Trimming at V came to 5 bases and at J to 8 bases, leaving 5 bases not matched to a gene. Germline CDR1 GTSNPN, CDR2 SVGIG (reference sequence). This CDR3 region has 11 residues.

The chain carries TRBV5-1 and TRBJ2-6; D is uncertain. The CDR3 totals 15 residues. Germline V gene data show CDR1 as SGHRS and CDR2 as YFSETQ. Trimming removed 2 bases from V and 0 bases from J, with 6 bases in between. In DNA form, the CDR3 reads TGCGCCAGCAGCTTCGCCCCCTCTGGGGCCAACGTCCTGACTTTC. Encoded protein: CASSFAPSGANVLTF.

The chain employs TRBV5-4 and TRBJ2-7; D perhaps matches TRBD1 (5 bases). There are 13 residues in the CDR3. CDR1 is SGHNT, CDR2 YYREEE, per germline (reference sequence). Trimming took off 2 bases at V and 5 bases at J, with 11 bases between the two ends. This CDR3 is CASSLGQGDEQYF. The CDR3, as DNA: TGTGCCAGCAGCTTAGGGCAGGGCGACGAGCAGTACTTC.

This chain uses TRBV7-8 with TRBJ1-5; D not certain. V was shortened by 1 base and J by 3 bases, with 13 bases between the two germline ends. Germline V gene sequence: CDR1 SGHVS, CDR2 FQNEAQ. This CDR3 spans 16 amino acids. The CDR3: CASSLGGGRYNQPQHF. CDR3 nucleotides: TGTGCCAGCAGCTTAGGCGGCGGCAGGTACAATCAGCCCCAGCATTTT.

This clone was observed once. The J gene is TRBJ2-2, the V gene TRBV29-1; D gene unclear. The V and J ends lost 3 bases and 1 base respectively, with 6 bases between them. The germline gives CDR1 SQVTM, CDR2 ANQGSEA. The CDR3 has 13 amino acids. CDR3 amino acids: CSVEGMNTGELFF. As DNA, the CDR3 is TGCAGCGTTGAGGGCATGAACACCGGGGAGCTGTTTTTT.

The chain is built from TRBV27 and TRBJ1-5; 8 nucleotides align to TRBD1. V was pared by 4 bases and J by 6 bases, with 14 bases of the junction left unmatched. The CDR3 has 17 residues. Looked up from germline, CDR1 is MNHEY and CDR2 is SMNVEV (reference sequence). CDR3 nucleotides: TGTGCCAGCAGTTCGTTTTTCGAAACAGGGGGGGGTCAGCCCCAGCATTTT. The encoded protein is CASSSFFETGGGQPQHF.

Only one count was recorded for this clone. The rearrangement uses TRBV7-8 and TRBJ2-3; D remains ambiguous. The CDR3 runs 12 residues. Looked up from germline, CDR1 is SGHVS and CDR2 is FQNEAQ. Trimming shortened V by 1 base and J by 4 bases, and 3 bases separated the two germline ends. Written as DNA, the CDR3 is TGTGCCAGCAGCTTAGAAGCAGATACGCAGTATTTT. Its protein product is CASSLEADTQYF.

CDR3 in amino acids: CASSLANEQYF. CDR3 nucleotides: TGTGCCAGCAGCTTGGCGAACGAGCAGTACTTC. The V gene is TRBV5-4, the J gene TRBJ2-7; D call uncertain. Germline V gene data show CDR1 as SGHNT and CDR2 as YYREEE (reference sequence). V was cut by 0 bases and J by 5 bases, with 3 bases left in between. This CDR3 has 11 amino acids.